This TCR beta chain was sequenced for a study of radiotherapy plus CTLA-4 blockade in lung cancer. Whole-study context: For about 19% of patients, objective responses occurred, and about 30% had disease control. Points from the study as a whole: Tumor-origin TCR clones grew in blood after radiotherapy plus ipilimumab. How blood T cell clones changed early, along with interferon-beta, reportedly forecast response best.

With ipilimumab providing CTLA-4 blockade, focal radiation was administered to patients who had chemo-refractory metastatic non-small-cell lung cancer. This CDR3 comprises 14 residues. In germline, CDR1 is SGHRS, CDR2 YFSETQ. Unmatched junction bases numbered 6, after V lost 2 bases and J lost 5 bases. Profiling relied on immunoSEQ multiplex PCR, and the TCRdb table lists in-frame clones only, not all of them. The data hold about 39,000 clones, with 60% to 80% observed a single time. Remarks on this clone: What it binds is not known.

The sample in question was peripheral blood, obtained from a patient treated with radiotherapy plus ipilimumab. This receptor was identified in a human donor with non-small cell lung cancer that progressed on radiotherapy plus ipilimumab. This chain joins TRBV5-1 and TRBJ2-7; 8 bases are shared with TRBD1. Here the CDR3 DNA reads TGCGCCAGCAGCTTATGGACAGGGAACGACGAGCAGTACTTC. Translated: CASSLWTGNDEQYF.